The 12 T cell receptor beta chains below all came from one sample that was sequenced in a study of shared clonotypes between healthy human individuals. TCRdb's table, derived via immunoSEQ multiplex PCR, lists solely in-frame clones and lacks some. The profile covers roughly 2,300,000 clones, with around 93% appearing a single time and more than 0.35% taken by the ten largest. The source material was naive CD4+ T cells from PBMCs. As for subset: CD45RA+ positively selected. These receptors were obtained from a man younger than 35 in good health. Some clones in this sample may be carry-over from other donors' samples.

The gene calls are TRBV18 and TRBJ1-4, with D possibly matching TRBD1 (5 bases). Trimming removed 6 bases at V and 7 bases at J, with 15 bases between. This CDR3 region has 14 residues. Germline V gene lookup returns CDR1 KGHSH and CDR2 LQKENI. CDR3 in amino acids: CASSSSGMGEKLFF. In nucleotides, the CDR3 is TGTGCCAGCTCTTCCTCAGGGATGGGTGAAAAACTGTTTTTT.

This clone was counted once. The V call is TRBV11-2, the J call TRBJ1-2; maybe TRBD1 (6 bases). From germline, CDR1 is SGHAT and CDR2 FQNNGV. The CDR3 loop spans 14 amino acids. The germline V and J ends were trimmed by 5 bases and 4 bases, with 14 bases remaining between them. The CDR3 protein is CASSPIQGIYGYTF. The CDR3 DNA follows: TGTGCCAGCAGCCCCATACAGGGAATCTATGGCTACACCTTC.

V and J are TRBV4-3 and TRBJ2-3, with 10 positions matching TRBD2. J lost 5 bases, V lost 0 bases, and 11 bases had no gene match. From germline, CDR1 is LGHNA and CDR2 YSLEER. There are 18 residues in the CDR3. The CDR3 protein is CASSQESWSSGSLDTQYF. The DNA for the CDR3 is TGCGCCAGCAGCCAAGAATCATGGTCTAGCGGGAGTTTAGATACGCAGTATTTT.

A single count supports this clone. V usage is TRBV5-1 and J usage is TRBJ1-4; D is uncertain. The CDR3 runs to 16 residues. Per the germline V gene, CDR1 is SGHRS and CDR2 is YFSETQ. V was pared by 2 bases and J by 0 bases, with 11 bases between. DNA for the CDR3: TGCGCCAGCAGCTTCTCCGGGCCTGCAACTAATGAAAAACTGTTTTTT. As protein: CASSFSGPATNEKLFF.

This chain connects TRBV18 to TRBJ2-1; possible D gene TRBD2, 5 bases. The V gene lost 0 bases and the J gene lost 3 bases, with 12 bases spanning the gap. The CDR3 is 16 amino acids. Looked up from germline, CDR1 is KGHSH and CDR2 is LQKENI. The CDR3 sequence: CASSPPSWENYNEQFF. CDR3 in DNA: TGTGCCAGCTCACCACCGAGTTGGGAGAACTACAATGAGCAGTTCTTC.

This chain connects TRBV7-2 to TRBJ1-5, with D possibly being TRBD1 (5 bases). The CDR3 is 15 amino acids. CDR1 and CDR2 from the germline V gene are SGHTA and FQGNSA. V was cut by 2 bases and J by 4 bases, with 12 bases left in between. The CDR3 sequence: CASSLQVGGNQPQHF. CDR3 DNA: TGTGCCAGCAGCTTACAAGTTGGGGGAAATCAGCCCCAGCATTTT.

The CDR3 region has the DNA TGTGCCAGCAGTGAATTAGGGGCGGGGAGGGACACCGGGGAGCTGTTTTTT. Its protein is CASSELGAGRDTGELFF. The chain links TRBV25-1 to TRBJ2-2; 7 nucleotides agree with TRBD2. The CDR3 spans 17 residues. After removal of 1 base from V and 3 bases from J, the junction contained 8 bases not matched to a gene. CDR1 and CDR2 (germline): MGHDK, SYGVNS.

As for this clone: This same CDR3 is encoded by further DNA sequences in the sample. This chain connects TRBV5-1 to TRBJ1-3, with D unclear. Germline CDR1 is SGHRS and CDR2 is YFSETQ. V was shortened by 2 bases and J by 3 bases, with 6 bases between the two germline ends. The CDR3 extends over 13 amino acids. The CDR3 reads CASSLGDGNTIYF. The CDR3 DNA reads as TGCGCCAGCAGCTTAGGTGATGGAAACACCATATATTTT.

V gene TRBV30 combines with J gene TRBJ2-3; 7 bases map to TRBD2. The CDR3 spans 15 residues. From germline, CDR1 is GTSNPN and CDR2 SVGIG (reference sequence). J lost 0 bases, V lost 4 bases, and 7 bases had no gene match. CDR3 DNA sequence: TGTGCCTGGACCCTCCCCGGGAGGAGCACAGATACGCAGTATTTT. Translated, it gives CAWTLPGRSTDTQYF.

This sequence joins TRBV9 and TRBJ2-1, with D perhaps assigned TRBD1 or TRBD2 (7 bases each). The CDR3 spans 16 residues. The V end was cut by 4 bases, the J end by 7 bases, with 21 bases between. Looked up from germline, CDR1 is SGDLS and CDR2 is YYNGEE. The chain's CDR3 is CASSTPSGGAGNEQFF. DNA for the CDR3: TGTGCCAGCAGCACGCCATCAGGGGGAGCGGGGAATGAGCAGTTCTTC. The full variable domain, completed using reference TRBV9 and TRBJ2-1, is DSGVTQTPKHLITATGQRVTLRCSPRSGDLSVYWYQQSLDQGLQFLIQYYNGEERAKGNILERFSAQQFPDLHSELNLSSLELGDSALYFCASSTPSGGAGNEQFFGPGTRLTVL.

This clone showed up just once. The CDR3 DNA reads TGTGCCAGCTCACCTACAGCGGTAGGGACCTACGAGCAGTACTTC. Translation gives CASSPTAVGTYEQYF. V is TRBV18 and J is TRBJ2-7, with D possibly matching TRBD2 (5 bases). V was cut by 3 bases and J by 2 bases, with 14 bases left in between. This CDR3 has 15 residues. CDR1 and CDR2 (germline): KGHSH, LQKENI.

The rearrangement joins TRBV28 to TRBJ2-6; D remains ambiguous. This CDR3 is 16 amino acids long. Germline V gene sequence: CDR1 MDHEN, CDR2 SYDVKM. V gave up 3 bases and J gave up 3 bases, with 12 bases separating them. The CDR3 sequence is CASSFTGFFGANVLTF. The CDR3 coding sequence is TGTGCCAGCAGTTTTACTGGGTTCTTTGGGGCCAACGTCCTGACTTTC.